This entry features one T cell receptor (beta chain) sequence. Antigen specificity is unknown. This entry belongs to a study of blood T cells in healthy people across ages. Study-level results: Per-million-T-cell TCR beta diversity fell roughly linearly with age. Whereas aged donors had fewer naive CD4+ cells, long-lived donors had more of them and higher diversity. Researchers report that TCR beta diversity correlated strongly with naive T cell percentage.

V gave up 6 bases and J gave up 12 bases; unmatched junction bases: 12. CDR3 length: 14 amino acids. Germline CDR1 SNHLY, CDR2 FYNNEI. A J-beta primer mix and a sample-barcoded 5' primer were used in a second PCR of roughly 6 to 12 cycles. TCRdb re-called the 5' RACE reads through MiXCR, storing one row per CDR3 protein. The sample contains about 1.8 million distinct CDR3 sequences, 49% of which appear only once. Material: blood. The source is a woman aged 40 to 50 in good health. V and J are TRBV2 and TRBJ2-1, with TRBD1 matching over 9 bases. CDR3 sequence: CASSDPDRGYVQFF. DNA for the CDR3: TGTGCCAGCAGCGACCCGGACAGGGGCTATGTGCAGTTCTTC.